The 9 T cell receptor beta chains listed next were all sequenced from one sample in a study of human T cells and chemical hapten exposure. The time point: patch test 2, 6 weeks after DPC sensitization. Treatment here: therapeutic diphenylcyclopropenone sensitization with weekly scalp DPC. TCRdb reprocessed the RACE reads via MiXCR and lists one record per CDR3 protein. The repertoire holds approximately 87,000 distinct CDR3 sequences, with roughly 11% as singletons. The sequenced sample was whole blood, obtained in connection with sensitization to the hapten diphenylcyclopropenone (DPC). The source is a woman aged 40 to 50 with alopecia areata. Some clones in this sample may be carry-over from other donors' samples.

The rearrangement joins TRBV29-1 to TRBJ2-2; D tentatively fits TRBD1 or TRBD2 (5 bases each). Germline V CDR1 and CDR2: SQVTM, ANQGSEA. The CDR3 loop spans 13 amino acids. Between the trimmed V and J ends, which lost 7 bases and 2 bases, there was a span of 11 bases. DNA of the CDR3: TGCAGCGCCGGGACCCACAACACCGGGGAGCTGTTTTTT. Its translation is CSAGTHNTGELFF.

This clonotype was seen more than once but under ten times. This chain links TRBV20-1 with TRBJ2-4; D uncertain. CDR1 is DFQATT, CDR2 SNEGSKA, per germline (reference sequence). CDR3 length: 13 residues. The DNA for the CDR3 is TGCACATCCTCGGAACTAGCCAAAAACATTCAGTACTTC. This gives the protein CTSSELAKNIQYF.

This clonotype was found many times. The chain employs TRBV24-1 and TRBJ2-7; no definite D call. This CDR3 spans 11 amino acids. Trimming shortened V by 4 bases and J by 4 bases, and 4 bases separated the two germline ends. The germline V gene encodes CDR1 KGHDR and CDR2 SFDVKD. The CDR3 here is CATSEGYEQYF. DNA of the CDR3: TGTGCCACCAGTGAAGGGTACGAGCAGTACTTC.

This clonotype has a count of ten or more. The J gene is TRBJ2-4, the V gene TRBV27, with TRBD1 matching over 7 bases. Unmatched junction bases numbered 6, after V lost 2 bases and J lost 2 bases. Germline values: CDR1 MNHEY, CDR2 SMNVEV (reference sequence). The CDR3 contains 16 residues. As DNA, the CDR3 is TGTGCCAGCAGTTTAATAGGGGGACAGCCCAAAAACATTCAGTACTTC. This codes for CASSLIGGQPKNIQYF.

Ten or more counts support this clonotype. The V call is TRBV7-2, the J call TRBJ2-3; 9 positions match TRBD2. The V gene's germline CDR1 is SGHTA and CDR2 FQGNSA. The trim removed 1 base at V and 4 bases at J, leaving 9 bases unmatched. The CDR3 spans 17 residues. The CDR3 sequence is CASSLGYSGRQSDTQYF. CDR3 nucleotide sequence: TGTGCCAGCAGCTTAGGTTACAGCGGGAGGCAATCAGATACGCAGTATTTT. The variable domain in full, completed from reference TRBV7-2 and TRBJ2-3, reads GAGVSQSPSNKVTEKGKDVELRCDPISGHTALYWYRQSLGQGLEFLIYFQGNSAPDKSGLPSDRFSAERTGGSVSTLTIQRTQQEDSAVYLCASSLGYSGRQSDTQYFGPGTRLTVL.

This clonotype was seen at least ten times. This rearrangement joins TRBV6-4 to TRBJ2-1, with D unclear. The germline V and J ends were trimmed by 4 bases and 3 bases, with 10 bases remaining between them. The CDR3 contains 14 residues. CDR1 is MRHNA, CDR2 SNTAGT, per germline. CDR3 residues: CASSAEASYNEQFF. As DNA, the CDR3 is TGTGCCAGCAGTGCGGAAGCTAGCTACAATGAGCAGTTCTTC.

This clonotype was seen only a few times. The rearrangement uses TRBV11-2 and TRBJ2-7, with TRBD2 identical over 9 bases. J gave up 4 bases and V 2 bases, and 6 bases lay outside the gene matches. The CDR3 has 15 residues. Germline loops: CDR1 SGHAT, CDR2 FQNNGV. CDR3 DNA: TGTGCCAGCAGCTTAACGGGACTAGCTGGTTACGAGCAGTACTTC. Amino acids: CASSLTGLAGYEQYF.

The rearrangement uses TRBV19 and TRBJ1-5; weak D call: TRBD1 (5 bases). This CDR3 region has 13 residues. Deletions cut 4 bases from V and 11 bases from J, with 15 bases between. In germline, CDR1 is LNHDA, CDR2 SQIVND (reference sequence). CDR3 in DNA: TGTGCCAGTAGTACACGGGGGGATGGAGCCCAGCATTTT. Its translation is CASSTRGDGAQHF.

Ten or more counts support this clonotype. The rearrangement joins TRBV29-1 to TRBJ2-7; D is possibly TRBD1 or TRBD2 (5 bases each). CDR1 and CDR2 (germline): SQVTM, ANQGSEA. Trimming removed 7 bases at V and 2 bases at J, with 15 bases between. The CDR3 consists of 13 residues. This CDR3 is CSAMVGAPYEQYF. Written as DNA, the CDR3 is TGCAGCGCCATGGTCGGGGCTCCCTACGAGCAGTACTTC.